Included here is one T cell receptor (beta chain) sequence, with context. Its antigen is not known. The data originate from a study of T-cell memory formation after mild COVID-19. In the study overall: In these data, TCR clusters were largely donor specific. Whole-study findings and limits: A subset of responding clones appeared in pre-infection memory, suggesting cross-reactive memory joined. CD4/CD8 balance characterized clones contracting day 15 to 85, and CD4+ skew characterized later expanders.

CDR3 length: 15 amino acids. From germline, CDR1 is SGHRS and CDR2 YFSETQ. V trimming: 4 bases; J trimming: 6 bases; junction bases outside the gene matches: 5. Employing constant-segment primers, 5'RACE generated TCR alpha and TCR beta cDNA libraries bearing sample barcodes and UMIs. In TCRdb, the 5' RACE reads were re-called with MiXCR into one record per CDR3 protein. Among some 310,000 distinct CDR3 sequences listed, 20% to 25% were seen once. The chain recombines TRBV5-1 with TRBJ2-2; 11 bases align to TRBD2. Material: PBMCs or a T cell subset sorted from them (not recorded which). The receptor was derived from a man in his late teens or twenties who had mild COVID-19 (a few samples of this study predate the infection). Cell type and time point are not known. DNA of the CDR3: TGCGCCAGCAGCCCCATTAGCGGGGGGGCCGGGGAGCTGTTTTTT. Translating it yields CASSPISGGAGELFF. Together with reference TRBV5-1 and TRBJ2-2, the CDR3 gives the full variable domain: KAGVTQTPRYLIKTRGQQVTLSCSPISGHRSVSWYQQTPGQGLQFLFEYFSETQRNKGNFPGRFSGRQFSNSRSEMNVSTLELGDSALYLCASSPISGGAGELFFGEGSRLTVL.